This T cell receptor beta chain originates from a study of high-grade serous ovarian cancer treatment subgroups. Whole-study context: Samples averaged around 14,000 reads and about 7,500 unique TCR beta rearrangements. Study results and caveats: Different patients shared almost no repertoire; same-patient tumors shared roughly 0.11 to 0.8. TCR clonal relatedness correlated positively with neoantigen level.

Only a few counts were recorded for this clone. The antigen is not known. Germline V CDR1 and CDR2: SEHNR, FQNEAQ (reference sequence). This CDR3 contains 16 residues. Trimming took off 1 base at V and 6 bases at J, with 18 bases between the two ends. Tumor samples were obtained before definitive surgery or chemotherapy. Method: immunoSEQ multiplex PCR; TCRdb's copy keeps in-frame clones and lacks some. Of 3,500 to 4,500 clones listed, around 73% were seen once; the top ten hold under 8.5%. This sequence was found in a human donor with high-grade serous ovarian cancer. Sequencing input: tumor tissue. The chain is built from TRBV7-9 and TRBJ1-1; D ambiguous. CDR3 amino acids: CASSLDWIPAKPEAFF. The DNA of the CDR3 is TGTGCCAGCAGCTTAGATTGGATCCCAGCAAAGCCTGAAGCTTTCTTT.